A single sample gave rise to the 3 T cell receptor beta chains below, sequenced in a study of response to subunit inactivated influenza vaccine (dated by TCRdb to 2016 to 2018). Library generation was performed with RT-PCR. These reads were obtained on an Illumina HiSeq 2500. TCRdb redid the processing of the public reads, applying fastp at Q25 and MiXCR, and retained in-frame beta chains. CDR3 protein duplicates are merged, each entry listing the most common genes and DNA. This sample has around 190,000 distinct CDR3 sequences in its table, and nearly 9.5% of those were observed once. Together, the top ten hold approximately 10% of the sample. Source: non-naive T cells sorted from PBMCs, taken on the day of vaccination. The cell subset or site tag for this specimen amounts to: memory T cell fraction. The receptors shown here come from a man in his fifties or sixties who received an inactivated influenza vaccine. Donor details come from another sample of the same person, matched by shared clones.

This clonotype was counted between two and nine times. The chain joins TRBV20-1 to TRBJ2-1; no clear D gene. Trimming stripped 4 bases from V and 6 bases from J, with 13 bases between. The CDR3 runs to 13 residues. The germline V gene has CDR1 DFQATT and CDR2 SNEGSKA (reference sequence). In DNA, the CDR3 is TGCAGTGCTAAACATTCTGGTCCCAATGAGCAGTTCTTC. It codes for CSAKHSGPNEQFF.

This clonotype was seen a handful of times. This chain uses TRBV3-1 with TRBJ2-7; D gene uncertain. The V gene lost 0 bases and the J gene lost 3 bases, with 6 bases spanning the gap. The CDR3 covers 13 residues. The germline V gene has CDR1 LGHDT and CDR2 YNNKEL (reference sequence). The CDR3 loop is CASSQDLSYEQYF. DNA of the CDR3: TGTGCCAGCAGCCAAGATCTGAGCTACGAGCAGTACTTC.

In this sample, this clonotype turned up a few times. This sequence joins TRBV20-1 and TRBJ1-5, with 7 nucleotides matching TRBD1. J gave up 4 bases and V 6 bases, and 9 bases lay outside the gene matches. This CDR3 has 14 residues. Germline assignment: CDR1 DFQATT and CDR2 SNEGSKA (reference sequence). The CDR3 nucleotides are TGCAGTGCCTCTACAGGGGTCCGAAATCAGCCCCAGCATTTT. Translation: CSASTGVRNQPQHF.